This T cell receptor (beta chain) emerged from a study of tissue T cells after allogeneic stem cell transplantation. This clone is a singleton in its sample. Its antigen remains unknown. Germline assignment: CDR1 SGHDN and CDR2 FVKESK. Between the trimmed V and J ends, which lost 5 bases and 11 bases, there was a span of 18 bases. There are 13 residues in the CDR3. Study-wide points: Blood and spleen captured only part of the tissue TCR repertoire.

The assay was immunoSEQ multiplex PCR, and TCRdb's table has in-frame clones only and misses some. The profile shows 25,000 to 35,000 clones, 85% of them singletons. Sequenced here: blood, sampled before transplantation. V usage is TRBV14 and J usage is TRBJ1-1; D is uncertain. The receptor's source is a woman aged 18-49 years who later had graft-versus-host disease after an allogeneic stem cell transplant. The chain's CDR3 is CASSGPRWGPAFF. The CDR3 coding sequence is TGTGCCAGCAGCGGACCCCGTTGGGGTCCCGCTTTCTTT.